These 7 T cell receptor beta chains were all obtained from the same sample, sequenced in a study of blood T cell repertoires in COVID-19. Libraries were prepared by immunoSEQ multiplex PCR; TCRdb keeps only in-frame clonotypes and omits some of them. In the table there are 200,000 to 300,000 clones, about 80% of which are singletons. Sequencing was performed on peripheral blood. The receptors here all came from a woman of 80 years or more with acute or convalescent COVID-19.

This clone was recorded a few times. The chain has TRBV7-9 and TRBJ1-6; no clear D. V was trimmed by 5 bases and J by 0 bases, leaving 8 bases between them. Germline CDR1 reads SEHNR; CDR2 reads FQNEAQ (reference sequence). This CDR3 has 15 amino acids. CDR3 sequence reads: CASSPRSSYNSPLHF. The CDR3 region has the DNA TGTGCCAGCAGCCCTAGGAGCTCCTATAATTCACCCCTCCACTTT.

The gene calls are TRBV9 and TRBJ1-3, with TRBD1 matching over 7 bases. Germline assignment: CDR1 SGDLS and CDR2 YYNGEE. The V and J ends lost 0 bases and 4 bases, in that order; junction bases with no gene match: 1. The CDR3 has 14 amino acids. The CDR3 spells CASSVEGAGNTIYF. CDR3 bases: TGTGCCAGCAGCGTAGAGGGGGCCGGAAACACCATATATTTT.

The gene calls are TRBV27 and TRBJ1-5; 7 bases fit TRBD1. CDR1 MNHEY and CDR2 SMNVEV come from the germline V gene (reference sequence). The CDR3 consists of 13 residues. V trimming: 5 bases; J trimming: 4 bases; junction bases outside the gene matches: 2. This chain's CDR3 is CASSRQGNQPQHF. Written as DNA, the CDR3 is TGTGCCAGCAGTAGACAGGGAAATCAGCCCCAGCATTTT.

The chain carries TRBV10-2 and TRBJ2-5; 9 positions match TRBD2. Germline CDR1 WSHSY, CDR2 SAAADI. This CDR3 has 14 residues. V was pared by 6 bases and J by 0 bases, with 2 bases of the junction left unmatched. CDR3 DNA: TGCGCCAGCAGAGTAGCGGGGGACCAAGAGACCCAGTACTTC. Translating gives CASRVAGDQETQYF.

The V gene is TRBV4-2, the J gene TRBJ1-4, with TRBD1 identical over 11 bases. V lost 3 bases and J lost 0; bases outside the gene matches: 12. CDR3 size: 20 residues. CDR1 LGHNA and CDR2 YNFKEQ come from the germline V gene. Here the CDR3 reads CASSQGTGTGGIATNEKLFF. CDR3 in DNA: TGTGCCAGCAGCCAGGGGACCGGGACAGGGGGAATCGCAACTAATGAAAAACTGTTTTTT.

The V and J genes are TRBV5-1 and TRBJ2-5, with D uncertain. Per the germline V gene, CDR1 is SGHRS and CDR2 is YFSETQ. The CDR3 covers 12 residues. The V end lost 4 bases, the J end lost 2 bases, and 6 bases lay between the germline ends. The CDR3 loop reads CASSQAQETQYF. The CDR3 coding sequence is TGCGCCAGCAGCCAGGCTCAAGAGACCCAGTACTTC.

The chain has TRBV4-2 and TRBJ2-3, with 9 bases aligning to TRBD2. Per germline, CDR1 LGHNA and CDR2 YNFKEQ. The length of the CDR3 is 17 residues. The trim removed 4 bases at V and 8 bases at J, leaving 16 bases unmatched. In DNA, the CDR3 is TGTGCCAGCAGCCCAACAGTAGCGGGGGACCCACGTGGTACGCAGTATTTT. Translation: CASSPTVAGDPRGTQYF.